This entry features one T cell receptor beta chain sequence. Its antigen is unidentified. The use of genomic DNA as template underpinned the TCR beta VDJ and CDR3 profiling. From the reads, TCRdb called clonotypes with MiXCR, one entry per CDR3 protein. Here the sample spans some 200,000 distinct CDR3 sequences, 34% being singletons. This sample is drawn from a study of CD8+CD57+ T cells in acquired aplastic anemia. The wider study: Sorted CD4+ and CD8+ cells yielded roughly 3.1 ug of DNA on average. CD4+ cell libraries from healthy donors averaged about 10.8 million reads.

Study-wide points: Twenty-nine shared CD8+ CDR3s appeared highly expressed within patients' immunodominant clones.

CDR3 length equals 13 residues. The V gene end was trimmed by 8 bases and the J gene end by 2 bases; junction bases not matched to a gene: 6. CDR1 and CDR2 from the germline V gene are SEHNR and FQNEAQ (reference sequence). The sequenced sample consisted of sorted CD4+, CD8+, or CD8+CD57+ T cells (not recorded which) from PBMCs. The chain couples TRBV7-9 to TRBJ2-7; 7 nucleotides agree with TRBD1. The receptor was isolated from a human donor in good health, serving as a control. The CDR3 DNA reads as TGTGCCAGCTTTCCTCAGGGGGCCTACGAGCAGTACTTC. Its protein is CASFPQGAYEQYF.